Each of the 3 T cell receptor beta chains below was sequenced from the same sample in a study of identical twins. TCRdb recomputed calls from the 5' RACE reads with MiXCR, one row per CDR3 protein. This sample has some 500,000 distinct CDR3 sequences; 9.6% occur once, and the top ten carry around 3%. This same sample was also part of a study on yellow fever vaccine responses in identical twins.

Sequenced: PBMCs. These receptors all come from a woman between 18 and 29 years old in good health.

This chain joins TRBV9 and TRBJ2-7, with 8 positions matching TRBD1. In germline, CDR1 is SGDLS, CDR2 YYNGEE. The CDR3 has 14 amino acids. V shed 3 bases, J shed 0 bases, and the junction held 2 bases outside the gene matches. CDR3 DNA: TGTGCCAGCAGCGCGACAGGGGACTCCTACGAGCAGTACTTC. Translated, it gives CASSATGDSYEQYF.

The chain is built from TRBV4-3 and TRBJ2-3, with 11 bases aligning to TRBD1. Per germline, CDR1 LGHNA and CDR2 YSLEER. This CDR3 is built from 17 residues. V lost 1 base to trimming and J lost 1 base; unmatched junction nucleotides: 4. The CDR3 bases are TGCGCCAGCAGCCAAGGGACAGGGGGCGGCGGCACAGATACGCAGTATTTT. Its protein product is CASSQGTGGGGTDTQYF.

A single count supports this clonotype. The V and J genes are TRBV25-1 and TRBJ2-1; D possibly corresponds to TRBD2 (6 bases). The CDR3 is made up of 15 amino acids. Germline V gene data show CDR1 as MGHDK and CDR2 as SYGVNS. Trimming shortened V by 7 bases and J by 6 bases, and 19 bases separated the two germline ends. CDR3 sequence (DNA): TGTGCCAGCATCCCTGGCGGGACTCCACGCAATGAGCAGTTCTTC. It codes for CASIPGGTPRNEQFF.